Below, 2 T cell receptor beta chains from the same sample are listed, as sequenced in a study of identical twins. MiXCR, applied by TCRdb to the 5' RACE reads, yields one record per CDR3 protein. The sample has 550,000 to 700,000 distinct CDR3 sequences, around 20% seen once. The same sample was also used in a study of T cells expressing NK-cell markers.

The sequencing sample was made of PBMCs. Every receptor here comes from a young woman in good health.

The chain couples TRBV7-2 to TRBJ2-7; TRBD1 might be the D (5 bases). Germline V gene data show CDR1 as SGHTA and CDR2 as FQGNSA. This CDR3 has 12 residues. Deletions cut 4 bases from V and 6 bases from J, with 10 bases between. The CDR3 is CASSSREGEQYF. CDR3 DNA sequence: TGTGCCAGCAGCTCCAGGGAAGGCGAGCAGTACTTC. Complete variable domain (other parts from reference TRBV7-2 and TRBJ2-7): GAGVSQSPSNKVTEKGKDVELRCDPISGHTALYWYRQSLGQGLEFLIYFQGNSAPDKSGLPSDRFSAERTGGSVSTLTIQRTQQEDSAVYLCASSSREGEQYFGPGTRLTVT.

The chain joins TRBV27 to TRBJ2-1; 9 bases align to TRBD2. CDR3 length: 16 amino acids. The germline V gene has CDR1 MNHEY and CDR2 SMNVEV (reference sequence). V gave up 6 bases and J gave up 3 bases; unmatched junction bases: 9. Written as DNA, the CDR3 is TGTGCCAGCAGGCAGAGGGTAGCGGGAGACTACAATGAGCAGTTCTTC. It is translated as CASRQRVAGDYNEQFF.